This record covers a single TCR beta chain. Its specificity is unknown. This entry comes from a study of cytomegalovirus exposure and HLA in healthy donors. About the study: A previous analysis identified 90 million to 140 million unique TCR beta sequences derived from around 180 million T cells.

PCR was performed using 60 Vbeta and 13 Jbeta primers. Assay used: immunoSEQ multiplex PCR; TCRdb lists only in-frame clones, some missing. The table lists about 120,000 clones, around two thirds of them singletons. Study-level results: Prior analysis indicated that the majority of TCR beta V segments exhibited productivity approximately 90% or approximately 30% of the time. Most TCR sequences proved rare, with some public TCRs found in many donors.

The CDR3 covers 14 residues. V lost 0 bases, J lost 9 bases, and 12 bases lay in between. Germline lookup yields CDR1 MRHNA and CDR2 SNTAGT. Source material: PBMCs. The chain uses TRBV6-4 and TRBJ2-1, with TRBD2 as a possible D gene (6 bases). This receptor was taken from a woman aged 40 to 50 in good health and CMV-seropositive. DNA of the CDR3: TGTGCCAGCAGTGACTCTGGGAGGAGGGGTGAGCAGTTCTTC. Translation gives CASSDSGRRGEQFF.